A selection of T cell receptor beta chains follows, all from one sample in a study of OX40 agonist ivuxolimab in advanced cancers. This table comes from immunoSEQ multiplex PCR, and its TCRdb copy is limited to in-frame clones, with some not included. The data hold 67,000 or so clones, with 86% observed a single time. Sequences were derived from CD4+ or CD8+ T cells sorted from blood, sampled in a trial of the OX40 agonist ivuxolimab. The receptor set was obtained from an adult with an advanced solid tumor such as melanoma, head and neck, liver or kidney cancer. The CDR3 runs from the conserved cysteine through the conserved F or W. The D gene is left open where the match is weak. The size of a clone is reported for some rows only, either as once, few or many, or as a class for expanded clones.

cdr3_length | clone_size | j_call | d_call | v_call | cdr3_nt | cdr3_aa
15 | NA | TRBJ2-5 | NA | TRBV9 | TGTGCCAGCAGCGCTGGGACCTCGAGGCTCGAGACCCAGTACTTC | CASSAGTSRLETQYF
14 | NA | TRBJ1-6 | TRBD1 | TRBV7-2 | TGTGCCAGCAGCACGAGGGGGCTCTCTTCACCCCTCCACTTT | CASSTRGLSSPLHF
18 | once | TRBJ1-5 | NA | TRBV15 | TGTGCCACCAGCAGAGATAAGGGCACAGACTTGCCCAATCAGCCCCAGCATTTT | CATSRDKGTDLPNQPQHF
16 | NA | TRBJ1-2 | TRBD1 | TRBV6-6 | TGTGCCAGCAGTTCTTTCCGGACAGGCCAGATGTATGGCTACACCTTC | CASSSFRTGQMYGYTF
13 | few | TRBJ1-2 | NA | TRBV2 | TGTGCCAGCAGTGTAGGCAGGTTCTATGGCTACACCTTC | CASSVGRFYGYTF
13 | NA | TRBJ2-1 | TRBD2 | TRBV18 | TGTGCCAGCTCAGGGACTAACTACAATGAGCAGTTCTTC | CASSGTNYNEQFF
13 | NA | TRBJ1-1 | NA | TRBV6-5 | TGTGCCAGCATGGGGGGGGCTAGGACTGAAGCTTTCTTT | CASMGGARTEAFF
15 | NA | TRBJ1-5 | NA | TRBV4-3 | TGCGCCAGCAGCCGCGACACAGGGCAGAATCAGCCCCAGCATTTT | CASSRDTGQNQPQHF
13 | few | TRBJ1-1 | NA | TRBV18 | TGTGCCAGCTCACCACGGGAAAACACTGAAGCTTTCTTT | CASSPRENTEAFF
13 | NA | TRBJ2-7 | NA | TRBV5-1 | TGCGCCAGCAGCTTAGGACAGTCCTACGAGCAGTACTTC | CASSLGQSYEQYF
15 | NA | TRBJ2-3 | TRBD2 | TRBV7-2 | TGTGCCAGCAGCTGGGACTACTACGGAGCGGATACGCAGTATTTT | CASSWDYYGADTQYF
15 | NA | TRBJ1-3 | NA | TRBV7-6 | TGTGCCAGCAGCTTAGTTTCCAACTCTGGAAACACCATATATTTT | CASSLVSNSGNTIYF
12 | NA | TRBJ1-4 | TRBD1 | TRBV19 | TGTGCTTCCGCTGACAGGGACGAAAAACTGTTTTTT | CASADRDEKLFF
15 | NA | TRBJ2-3 | NA | TRBV2 | TGTGCCAGCAGCCGGGACACGGCTAGCACAGATACGCAGTATTTT | CASSRDTASTDTQYF
14 | once | TRBJ1-4 | NA | TRBV6-1 | TGTGCCAGCAGTGAGGTTCCAACTAATGAAAAACTGTTTTTT | CASSEVPTNEKLFF
14 | NA | TRBJ1-4 | NA | TRBV2 | TGTGCCAGCAATTCCCACTTGAGGGGCGAAAAACTGTTTTTT | CASNSHLRGEKLFF
16 | NA | TRBJ1-5 | NA | TRBV4-3 | TGCGCCAGCAGCCAAGATGGGCCAGGTAGCAATCAGCCCCAGCATTTT | CASSQDGPGSNQPQHF
12 | NA | TRBJ1-2 | NA | TRBV5-4 | TGTGCCAGCAGCTACAGGGTGGATGGCTACACCTTC | CASSYRVDGYTF
16 | NA | TRBJ2-3 | TRBD1 | TRBV9 | TGTGCCAGCAGTGCTACGGACAGGGGATACACAGATACGCAGTATTTT | CASSATDRGYTDTQYF
13 | NA | TRBJ1-5 | NA | TRBV30 | TGTGCCTGGAGGGGGAGGGCGACTCAGCCCCAGCATTTT | CAWRGRATQPQHF
12 | once | TRBJ2-3 | NA | TRBV6-1 | TGTGCCAGCATGACAGGAGGAGATACGCAGTATTTT | CASMTGGDTQYF
12 | once | TRBJ2-3 | NA | TRBV9 | TGTGCCAGCAGCCCAGGAACAGATACACAGTATTTT | CASSPGTDTQYF
14 | NA | TRBJ2-2 | NA | TRBV21-1 | TGTGCCACTCACCCCCGGGCGAACACCGGGGAGCTGTTTTTT | CATHPRANTGELFF
14 | NA | TRBJ2-1 | TRBD2 | TRBV5-4 | TGTGCCAGCAGCTTGGCCGGTAGCGGGGGGGCCAAGTTCTTC | CASSLAGSGGAKFF
16 | NA | TRBJ2-5 | TRBD1 | TRBV5-1 | TGCGCCAGCAGCTTGTGGACAGGGCGGATCCAAGAGACCCAGTACTTC | CASSLWTGRIQETQYF
17 | NA | TRBJ1-6 | TRBD1 | TRBV27 | TGTGCCAGCAGTCTTAGGGAACCGGACAGGGGGCTGTCACCCCTCCACTTT | CASSLREPDRGLSPLHF
16 | NA | TRBJ2-3 | TRBD1 | TRBV7-2 | TGTGCCAGCAGCCCCTGGACAGGGGGCGATGAACGGACGCAGTATTTT | CASSPWTGGDERTQYF
14 | NA | TRBJ1-1 | NA | TRBV6-5 | TGTGCCAGCAGTTTCCGGTGGACGAACACTGAAGCTTTCTTT | CASSFRWTNTEAFF
17 | NA | TRBJ2-4 | TRBD2 | TRBV28 | TGTGCCACAAGGGGGACTAGCGGGGGTGGGTCCAAAAACATTCAGTACTTC | CATRGTSGGGSKNIQYF
12 | NA | TRBJ2-2 | NA | TRBV6-5 | TGTGCCAGCAGGCCGATCCGTGGGGAGCTGTTTTTT | CASRPIRGELFF
14 | NA | TRBJ1-3 | TRBD1 | TRBV30 | TGTGCCTGGAGTCAGACAGGGGTAGGGGACACCATATATTTT | CAWSQTGVGDTIYF
15 | NA | TRBJ2-1 | TRBD1 | TRBV28 | TGTGCCAGCAGTTTATGGGCAGGGGGCTACAATGAGCAGTTCTTC | CASSLWAGGYNEQFF
14 | NA | TRBJ2-4 | NA | TRBV5-1 | TGCGCCAGCAGCTGGGACGGAGCCAAAAACATTCAGTACTTC | CASSWDGAKNIQYF
15 | NA | TRBJ2-7 | TRBD1 | TRBV7-8 | TGTGCCAGCAGCTTAGGGGGCGGGACAGGGAACGAGCAGTACTTC | CASSLGGGTGNEQYF
15 | NA | TRBJ2-5 | NA | TRBV4-3 | TGCGCCAGCAGCCTCAACCAGGGTATCCAAGAGACCCAGTACTTC | CASSLNQGIQETQYF
11 | NA | TRBJ1-4 | NA | TRBV30 | TGTGCCTGCCCCGGAGGGGAAAAACTGTTTTTT | CACPGGEKLFF
14 | once | TRBJ1-1 | NA | TRBV15 | TGTGCCACCAGCAGAGGCCGTATGGAGCGCGAAGCTTTCTTT | CATSRGRMEREAFF
13 | NA | TRBJ1-1 | NA | TRBV11-1 | TGTGCCAGCAGCTTGGAACACAACACTGAAGCTTTCTTT | CASSLEHNTEAFF
12 | NA | TRBJ1-2 | NA | TRBV5-6 | TGTGCCAGCAGCTTTAACAGCTATGGCTACACCTTC | CASSFNSYGYTF
14 | NA | TRBJ1-1 | NA | TRBV9 | TGTGCCAGCAGCCCCCGAGGGACGAACACTGAAGCTTTCTTT | CASSPRGTNTEAFF
14 | NA | TRBJ2-2 | TRBD1 | TRBV28 | TGTGCCAGCGCAACAGGGGGTGGCACCGGGGAGCTGTTTTTT | CASATGGGTGELFF
15 | NA | TRBJ1-1 | TRBD1 | TRBV27 | TGTGCCAGCAGTATGGACAGGGGGTATTTGGCTGAAGCTTTCTTT | CASSMDRGYLAEAFF
16 | NA | TRBJ2-5 | TRBD1 | TRBV7-6 | TGTGCCAGCAGCATTACGGACAGGTGGGGCCAAGAGACCCAGTACTTC | CASSITDRWGQETQYF
15 | NA | TRBJ2-3 | TRBD2 | TRBV6-5 | TGTGCCAGCTGCCGACTAGCGGGGAGCACAGATACGCAGTATTTT | CASCRLAGSTDTQYF
17 | NA | TRBJ1-1 | NA | TRBV19 | TGTGCCAGCATCTCCTGGGGGGGGGAAAAGATGAACACTGAAGCTTTCTTT | CASISWGGEKMNTEAFF
15 | NA | TRBJ2-3 | NA | TRBV6-5 | TGTGCCAGCAGTTACGGGGGCGCGGGCACAGATACGCAGTATTTT | CASSYGGAGTDTQYF
15 | NA | TRBJ2-1 | NA | TRBV5-1 | TGCGCCAGCAGGATTACTCCGGACACCTCGGGTGAGCAGTTCTTC | CASRITPDTSGEQFF
15 | NA | TRBJ1-1 | TRBD1 | TRBV19 | TGTGCCAGTAGTGGCGACAGGGCGTTGAACACTGAAGCTTTCTTT | CASSGDRALNTEAFF
14 | NA | TRBJ2-5 | NA | TRBV6-5 | TGTGCCAGCAGTTATGGAATGGGTTCGGAGACCCAGTACTTC | CASSYGMGSETQYF
16 | NA | TRBJ1-2 | NA | TRBV19 | TGTGCCAGTAGTATAGGTTGGACCCCAGACAACTATGGCTACACCTTC | CASSIGWTPDNYGYTF
15 | NA | TRBJ2-2 | TRBD2 | TRBV11-2 | TGTGCCAGCAGCTTTCAGCGGGGGGGCGCCGGGGAGCTGTTTTTT | CASSFQRGGAGELFF
16 | NA | TRBJ2-1 | NA | TRBV5-1 | TGCGCCAGCAGCTTGTACGCGGGGAGCTCCTACAATGAGCAGTTCTTC | CASSLYAGSSYNEQFF
12 | NA | TRBJ1-2 | NA | TRBV6-5 | TGTGCCAGCAGACAGGGATCGGTCGGCTACACCTTC | CASRQGSVGYTF
11 | once | TRBJ1-2 | TRBD1 | TRBV20-1 | TGCAGGGCCGGGACAGGGAATGGCTACACCTTC | CRAGTGNGYTF